The text below deals with one T cell receptor beta chain. Its antigen is undetermined. A single record per CDR3 protein comes from TCRdb applying MiXCR to the RACE reads. The sample carries roughly 56,000 distinct CDR3 sequences, 9.6% recorded once. This sample was taken from a study of human T cells and chemical hapten exposure. Study details: Subjects had 2% DPC placed on about 2 cm by about 2 cm of upper inner arm skin for sensitization.

This CDR3 comprises 15 residues. The trim removed 2 bases at V and 2 bases at J, leaving 4 bases unmatched. The germline gives CDR1 SGHRS, CDR2 YFSETQ. Study-level findings and limits: With DPC sensitization, TCRs exceeding 1 in 1000 frequency showed no change.

Noted time point: pre-sensitization, week 0. The treatment was: therapeutic diphenylcyclopropenone sensitization with weekly scalp DPC. Whole blood, unfractionated, served as the material for total RNA extraction. The genes are TRBV5-1 and TRBJ2-3; TRBD2 matches at 8 bases. Source: whole blood, taken in connection with sensitization to the hapten diphenylcyclopropenone (DPC). This sequence originates from a woman under 40 with alopecia areata. Some clones in this sample may be carry-over from other donors' samples. Here the CDR3 reads CASSFAGGPTDTQYF. Here the CDR3 DNA reads TGCGCCAGCAGCTTTGCGGGGGGCCCCACAGATACGCAGTATTTT.